The next 16 T cell receptor beta chains were all read from a single sample in a study of regulatory T cells in long-lasting Graves disease. Time point: newly diagnosed GD, antithyroid drugs for less than 3 months. PBMC-extracted RNA yielded the TCR library. With iRepertoire HTBI primers and Arm-PCR of CDR3 regions, TCR beta libraries were built. Via MiXCR, TCRdb re-called the multiplex PCR reads, giving one row per CDR3 protein. The data hold roughly 380,000 distinct CDR3 sequences, with 16% observed a single time. These data are also associated with another study on T cells in Graves' hyperthyroidism and ophthalmopathy.

Sequences were derived from peripheral blood mononuclear cells (PBMCs), sampled at new diagnosis, from a patient treated with antithyroid drugs. The receptors originated from a middle-aged man with Graves disease.

This clonotype came up a few times. In DNA form, the CDR3 reads TGCGCCAGCAGCACCACCGGGACAGGGGCCGGCGAGACCCAGTACTTC. Translated: CASSTTGTGAGETQYF. V usage is TRBV5-1 and J usage is TRBJ2-5; 10 bases fit TRBD1. This CDR3 contains 16 residues. Looked up from germline, CDR1 is SGHRS and CDR2 is YFSETQ. After removal of 4 bases from V and 5 bases from J, the junction contained 11 bases not matched to a gene.

This clonotype was seen repeatedly, ten times or more. The chain recombines TRBV4-2 with TRBJ2-3; no definite D call. Trimming left V 0 bases short and J 4 bases short, with 14 bases between. Per the germline V gene, CDR1 is LGHNA and CDR2 is YNFKEQ. The CDR3 contains 16 residues. DNA of the CDR3: TGTGCCAGCAGCCAAGATCTCGGCCAGTACGCAGATACGCAGTATTTT. Translated: CASSQDLGQYADTQYF.

This clonotype was seen ten or more times. V gene TRBV5-1 combines with J gene TRBJ1-2; D gene uncertain. The CDR3 is made up of 13 amino acids. With 0 bases removed from V and 7 bases from J, the gap between germline ends came to 10 bases. Germline lookup yields CDR1 SGHRS and CDR2 YFSETQ. CDR3 region: CASSLGAAGGYTF. CDR3 DNA sequence: TGCGCCAGCAGCTTGGGGGCCGCCGGTGGCTACACCTTC.

This clonotype was seen a handful of times. This chain joins TRBV29-1 and TRBJ1-2; 8 nucleotides line up with TRBD1. Germline values: CDR1 SQVTM, CDR2 ANQGSEA. J gave up 6 bases and V 3 bases, and 6 bases lay outside the gene matches. The CDR3 runs to 13 residues. The CDR3 region is CSVDQGAPNGYTF. The CDR3 nucleotides are TGCAGCGTTGACCAGGGGGCGCCGAATGGCTACACCTTC.

The J gene is TRBJ2-5, the V gene TRBV4-2; the match to TRBD2 covers 7 bases. Trimming cost V 6 bases and J 2 bases; bases outside gene matches: 6. The V gene's germline CDR1 is LGHNA and CDR2 YNFKEQ. The CDR3 consists of 14 residues. CDR3 nucleotide sequence: TGTGCCAGCAGGAAAGAAGCGGGGCAAGAGACCCAGTACTTC. Translation gives CASRKEAGQETQYF.

This clonotype was counted at least ten times. The chain uses TRBV18 and TRBJ1-5; D unclear. Per the germline V gene, CDR1 is KGHSH and CDR2 is LQKENI. Trimming removed 6 bases from V and 1 base from J, with 16 bases in between. The CDR3 is 16 amino acids. CDR3 bases: TGTGCCAGCTCGGAGGTTTTTGTAAGGAGCAATCAGCCCCAGCATTTT. Its protein is CASSEVFVRSNQPQHF.

Ten or more counts support this clonotype. The chain joins TRBV7-2 to TRBJ2-3; 8 bases line up with TRBD2. The CDR3 consists of 15 residues. The J segment lost 3 bases and the V segment lost 2 bases, leaving 4 bases of the junction unmatched. Germline V CDR1 and CDR2: SGHTA, FQGNSA. The CDR3 bases are TGTGCCAGCAGCTTAATCCGGGGGGGTACAGATACGCAGTATTTT. It is translated as CASSLIRGGTDTQYF.

This clonotype was counted ten times or more. The J gene is TRBJ1-3, the V gene TRBV11-3; D is undetermined. With 5 bases removed from V and 0 bases from J, the gap between germline ends came to 8 bases. Germline CDR1 and CDR2: SGHNT and YENEEA. The CDR3 is 14 amino acids. The chain's CDR3 is CASSQESSGNTIYF. The DNA for the CDR3 is TGTGCCAGCAGCCAGGAGAGCTCTGGAAACACCATATATTTT.

This clonotype was seen ten or more times. CDR3 region: CASSVAQGDEQFF. The CDR3 nucleotides are TGTGCCAGCAGCGTAGCACAGGGCGATGAGCAGTTCTTC. This chain connects TRBV9 to TRBJ2-1, with D tentatively TRBD1 (6 bases). Trimming took 0 bases from V and 8 from J, leaving 9 bases between them. CDR3 size: 13 residues. The germline V gene encodes CDR1 SGDLS and CDR2 YYNGEE.

This clonotype appeared a few times. This may stem from a read error, because a much larger clone lies one nucleotide away. The V call is TRBV6-1, the J call TRBJ2-7, with 7 bases lining up with TRBD1. The V gene's germline CDR1 is MNHNS and CDR2 SASEGT. This CDR3 comprises 12 residues. CDR3 nucleotide sequence: TGTGCCAGCAGACAGGGGTGGGTCGAGCAGTGCTTC. Its translation: CASRQGWVEQCF.

The chain links TRBV27 to TRBJ2-5; 7 bases agree with TRBD2. This CDR3 region has 13 residues. The J segment lost 13 bases and the V segment lost 1 base, leaving 9 bases of the junction unmatched. The germline gives CDR1 MNHEY, CDR2 SMNVEV (reference sequence). The CDR3 sequence is CASSLFREGPLYF. The CDR3 nucleotides read TGTGCCAGCAGTTTATTCAGGGAGGGGCCCTTGTACTTC.

Ten or more counts support this clonotype. J is TRBJ2-3 and V is TRBV6-2 or TRBV6-3, with D uncertain. The CDR3 extends over 14 amino acids. Germline V gene lookup returns CDR1 MNHEY and CDR2 SVGEGT. V was clipped by 5 bases and J by 2 bases, with 11 bases between them. CDR3 sequence reads: CASSERQYTDTQYF. The CDR3, as DNA: TGTGCCAGCAGTGAGCGCCAGTACACAGATACGCAGTATTTT.

The chain recombines TRBV6-1 with TRBJ1-2; D gene ambiguous. Per the germline V gene, CDR1 is MNHNS and CDR2 is SASEGT. Trimming shortened V by 6 bases and J by 3 bases, and 8 bases separated the two germline ends. CDR3 length: 12 residues. The chain's CDR3 is CASSELDYGYTF. CDR3 sequence (DNA): TGTGCCAGCAGCGAACTAGACTATGGCTACACCTTC.

This clonotype was counted many times. The J gene is TRBJ2-2, the V gene TRBV29-1, with 8 nucleotides matching TRBD1. Germline CDR1 is SQVTM and CDR2 is ANQGSEA. The V segment lost 4 bases and the J segment 2 bases; nucleotides outside the gene matches: 6. The length of the CDR3 is 15 residues. For the CDR3, the DNA is TGCAGCGTTGTGGTGACAGGGGTTAACACCGGGGAGCTGTTTTTT. It specifies CSVVVTGVNTGELFF.

This clonotype occurred many times. The V call is TRBV28, the J call TRBJ1-2, with D unclear. From germline, CDR1 is MDHEN and CDR2 SYDVKM. The CDR3 spans 11 residues. The V end lost 11 bases, the J end lost 7 bases, and 14 bases lay between the germline ends. The CDR3 DNA reads TGTGCCGCCTCAAATAATGGTGGCTACACCTTC. It codes for CAASNNGGYTF.

The J gene is TRBJ2-1, the V gene TRBV3-1; D is unclear. CDR3 length: 12 amino acids. V gave up 0 bases and J gave up 11 bases, with 8 bases separating them. The germline gives CDR1 LGHDT, CDR2 YNNKEL (reference sequence). The chain's CDR3 is CASSQEEKKQFF. CDR3 DNA: TGTGCCAGCAGCCAAGAGGAAAAGAAGCAGTTCTTC.